This TCR beta chain was found in a study of T-cell memory formation after mild COVID-19 (TCRdb year 2021). Background on the whole study: TCR sequence clusters from the two donors were found to be largely donor specific. Two young, previously healthy adult volunteers, one female and one male, were included in the cohort. T-cell clones expanding and contracting after mild COVID-19 in two donors were tracked by longitudinal TCRalpha and TCRbeta repertoire sequencing.

Findings and caveats that apply to the study as a whole: From day 15 to 85, contracting clones showed balanced CD4/CD8 phenotypes, whereas a second wave of clones that expanded from day 15 to 37 leaned towards CD4+. Contracting CD4+ clones turned up mainly in the CM and EM memory subsets, whereas EMRA was where CD8+ clones were enriched. The second-wave clones that peaked on day 37 were not confirmed to be SARS-CoV-2 specific. Only a couple of mild cases were covered by the study, and larger cohorts that include severe cases with pre-infection samples were considered necessary. Some responding clones were detected in pre-infection memory, suggesting pre-existing cross-reactive memory T cells joined the SARS-CoV-2 response.

Measured from the cysteine to the phenylalanine, the CDR3 is 17 residues long. Kept here is only the CDR3 DNA, which spans 51 bases and is read in frame from base 1. CDR1 and CDR2 were assigned from the germline V gene as SGHVS and FNYEAQ. Compared with germline, V lacks 8 bases and J lacks 10 bases; bases without a gene match: 19. TCRdb lists the instrument as Illumina NovaSeq 6000. TCRalpha and TCRbeta cDNA libraries were built by 5'RACE with constant-segment primers, adding sample barcodes and unique molecular identifiers. Trizol reagent was used to extract RNA from every sample. Amplification of the libraries took two PCR steps, and the second step added a second sample barcode plus Illumina TruSeq adapters. Libraries were sequenced on an Illumina NovaSeq with 2 x 150 bp paired-end reads. As for the original processing: The reads were demultiplexed and collapsed into UMI-guided consensus sequences using migec v1.2.7. Using mixcr v2.1.11, the UMI consensuses were aligned to TRA and TRB V and J templates and assembled into clonotypes. A clonotype was counted as expanded or contracted only when both edgeR and NoisET called the clonotype significant, with the noise models trained on biological replicates. For edgeR calls, the cutoffs were a false discovery rate-adjusted p below 0.01 and a log2 fold-change threshold of 1. As an exploratory analysis of dynamics, PCA with hierarchical clustering was applied to max-normalized trajectories of the 1000 most abundant clonotypes. Separately sequenced CD4+ and CD8+ repertoires were used to assign the CD4 or CD8 phenotype of responding clones. The public reads were reanalyzed by TCRdb: fastp trimming at Q25, MiXCR alignment, in-frame beta chains only. Rows are combined by CDR3 protein, so each entry shows the most common genes and DNA. The V and J calls follow TCRdb's processing rather than the paper's. A total of about 350,000 distinct CDR3 sequences appear in this sample, around 15% of them only once. The ten largest clones capture about 24% of the sample.

Details on this clonotype: Its antigen is not yet known. Nothing much larger sits one base from this clone, and base qualities are not available.

Ficoll-Paque density gradient centrifugation was the method used to isolate PBMCs. The receptor was isolated from a man younger than 35 who had mild COVID-19 (a few samples of this study predate the infection). The sample titles of this study are shuffled in the database, so cell type and time point are left out; the donor was told from shared clones. The V and J segments used are TRBV7-6 and TRBJ1-6; TRBD1 agrees with 8 junctional bases. Source material: PBMCs or a T cell subset sorted from them (not recorded which). The CDR3 sequence is CASRPGRGDRGGSPLHF. The DNA is as follows: TGTGCCAGCCGACCGGGACGTGGCGACAGGGGCGGCTCACCCCTCCACTTT.